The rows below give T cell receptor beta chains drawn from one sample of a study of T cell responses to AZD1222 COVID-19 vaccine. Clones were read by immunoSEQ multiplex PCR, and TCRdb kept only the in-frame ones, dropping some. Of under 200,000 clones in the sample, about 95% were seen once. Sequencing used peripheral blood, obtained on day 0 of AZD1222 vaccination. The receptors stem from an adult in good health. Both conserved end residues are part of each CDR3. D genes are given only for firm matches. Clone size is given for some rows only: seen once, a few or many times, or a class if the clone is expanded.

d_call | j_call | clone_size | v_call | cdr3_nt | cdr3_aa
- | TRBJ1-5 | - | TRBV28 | TGTGCCAGCAGTCGTCGTGGGGGGGCTATTCAGCCCCAGCATTTT | CASSRRGGAIQPQHF
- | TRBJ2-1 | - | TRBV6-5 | TGTGCCAGCAGTTATGAGGGGGAGCCCTACAATGAGCAGTTCTTC | CASSYEGEPYNEQFF
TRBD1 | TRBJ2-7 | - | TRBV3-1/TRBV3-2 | TGTGCCAGCAGCCACCCACAGGGGTCTTACTACGAGCAGTACTTC | CASSHPQGSYYEQYF
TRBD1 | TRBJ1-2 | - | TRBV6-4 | TGTGCCAGCAGTGTTTCGGACAGGGGAAACTATGGCTACACCTTC | CASSVSDRGNYGYTF
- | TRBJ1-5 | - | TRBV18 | TGTGCCAGCTCACCGAACATGGGGTCGGCCGCCAATCAGCCCCAGCATTTT | CASSPNMGSAANQPQHF
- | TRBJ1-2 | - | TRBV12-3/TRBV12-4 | TGTGCCAGCAGTTTCAGTTTAGGCGGCTACACCTTC | CASSFSLGGYTF
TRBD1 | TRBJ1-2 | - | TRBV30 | TGTGCCTGGACTCCGGGACAGGGGAATGGCTACACCTTC | CAWTPGQGNGYTF
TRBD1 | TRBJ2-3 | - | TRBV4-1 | TGCGCCAGCAGCCAACTTGGACAGGGGGCCGATACGCAGTATTTT | CASSQLGQGADTQYF
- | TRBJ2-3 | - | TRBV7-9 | TGTGCCAGCGGGGTCACAGATACGCAGTATTTT | CASGVTDTQYF
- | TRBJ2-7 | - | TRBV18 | TGTGCCAGCTCACCGAGGGGCCAGCCCGGCGAGCAGTACTTC | CASSPRGQPGEQYF
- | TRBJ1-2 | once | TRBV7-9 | TGTGCCAGCGGCCTTCACGGTGCCGACGGCTACACCTTC | CASGLHGADGYTF
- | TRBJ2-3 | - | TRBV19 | TGTGCCAGTAGTATGGAATTCCGCACAGATACGCAGTATTTT | CASSMEFRTDTQYF
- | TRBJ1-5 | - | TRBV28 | TGTGCCAGCAGTAACCCGACAATTGACAATCAGCCCCAGCATTTT | CASSNPTIDNQPQHF
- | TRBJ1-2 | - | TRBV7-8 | TGTGCCAGCAGCTTATCCCCCCTCTCTGGGATCGGCTATGGCTACACCTTC | CASSLSPLSGIGYGYTF
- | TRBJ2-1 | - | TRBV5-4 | TGTGCCAGCAGCCCCGACAGTTACAATGAGCAGTTCTTC | CASSPDSYNEQFF
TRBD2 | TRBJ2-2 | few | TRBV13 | TGTGCCAGCAGCCCCATCGGGGGGGCGCTCACCGGGGAGCTGTTTTTT | CASSPIGGALTGELFF
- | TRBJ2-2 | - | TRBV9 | TGTGCCAGCAGCTTCCGGCAGGGTCCATCCCGGGGGGGGGAGCTGTTTTTT | CASSFRQGPSRGGELFF
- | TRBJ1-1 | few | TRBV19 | TGTGCCAGTAGGATAATGGGACTGACGAACACTGAAGCTTTCTTT | CASRIMGLTNTEAFF
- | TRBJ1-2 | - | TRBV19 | TGTGCCAGTAGTCTGGGAGCCGGGAGTTCTGGCTACACCTTC | CASSLGAGSSGYTF
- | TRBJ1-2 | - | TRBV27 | TGTGCCAGCAGTTTATCGCGGGAAGTTAACTATGGCTACACCTTC | CASSLSREVNYGYTF
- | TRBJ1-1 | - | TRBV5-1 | TGCGCCAGCAGCTTGGACTCGACGAGAGGGAGGAACACTGAAGCTTTCTTT | CASSLDSTRGRNTEAFF
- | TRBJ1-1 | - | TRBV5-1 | TGCGCCAGCAGCTTGCGGGTTCCGGGGGCTTCTGAAGCTTTCTTT | CASSLRVPGASEAFF
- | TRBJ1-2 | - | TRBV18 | TGTGCCAGCTCGCGGGCAGGGACCTATGGCTACACCTTC | CASSRAGTYGYTF
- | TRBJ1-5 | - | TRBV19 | TGTGCCAGTAGCCTGGACAGTTATTATCAGCCCCAGCATTTT | CASSLDSYYQPQHF
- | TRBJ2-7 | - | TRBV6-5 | TGTGCCAGCACCCTGCAGGGGCGCGAGCAGTACTTC | CASTLQGREQYF
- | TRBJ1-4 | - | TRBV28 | TGTGCCAGCAGTTTGCAGGGGTTATCGGAAAAACTGTTTTTT | CASSLQGLSEKLFF
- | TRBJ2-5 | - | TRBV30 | TGTGCCTGGAGTGTAGGGGGAGGGTTCCAAGAGACCCAGTACTTC | CAWSVGGGFQETQYF
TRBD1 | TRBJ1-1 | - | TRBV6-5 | TGTGCCAGCAGGCGGACAGGCGAGAACACTGAAGCTTTCTTT | CASRRTGENTEAFF
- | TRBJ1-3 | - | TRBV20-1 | TGCAGTGCTAGTAAAGACATTAGGAACACCATATATTTT | CSASKDIRNTIYF
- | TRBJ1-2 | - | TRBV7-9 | TGTGCCAGCAGCTTTCTCCCCTACCTCGAGGATTATGGCTACACCTTC | CASSFLPYLEDYGYTF
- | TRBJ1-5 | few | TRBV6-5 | TGTGCCAGCAGCACCGGGACGGGGAATCAGCCCCAGCATTTT | CASSTGTGNQPQHF
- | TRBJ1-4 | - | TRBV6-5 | TGTGCCAGCAGCTCCGGTGGGAGGCGGGAAAAACTGTTTTTT | CASSSGGRREKLFF
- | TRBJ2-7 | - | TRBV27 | TGTGCCAGCAGTTACAGGGAGGGCTACGAGCAGTACTTC | CASSYREGYEQYF
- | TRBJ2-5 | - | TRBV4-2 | TGTGCCAGCAGCCAAGATGAGGGGAAGACCCAGTACTTC | CASSQDEGKTQYF
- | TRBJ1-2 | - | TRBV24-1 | TGTGCCACCAGTGATGCCAGGGTCGGCTACACCTTC | CATSDARVGYTF
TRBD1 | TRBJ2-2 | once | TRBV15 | TGTGCCACCAGCGATAGCTACGACAGGGGCAACACCGGGGAGCTGTTTTTT | CATSDSYDRGNTGELFF
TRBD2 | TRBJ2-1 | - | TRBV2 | TGTGCCAGCAGTGAGCTAGCGGGCTCCTACAATGAGCAGTTCTTC | CASSELAGSYNEQFF
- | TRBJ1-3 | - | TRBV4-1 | TGCGCCAGCAGCCAAGATGAGGTTATCTCTGGAAACACCATATATTTT | CASSQDEVISGNTIYF
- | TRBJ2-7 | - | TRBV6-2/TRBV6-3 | TGTGCCAGCAGTTACTCGTCGGCGTCAGGGTCCTACGAGCAGTACTTC | CASSYSSASGSYEQYF
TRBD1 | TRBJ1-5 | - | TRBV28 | TGTGCCAGCAGCCTGAGGTCGGGACAGAGCAATCAGCCCCAGCATTTT | CASSLRSGQSNQPQHF
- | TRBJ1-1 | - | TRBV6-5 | TGTGCCAGCAGTTACGATCCGCACATGAACACTGAAGCTTTCTTT | CASSYDPHMNTEAFF
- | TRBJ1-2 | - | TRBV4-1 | TGCGCCAGCAGCCGTAACGGGATTTATGGCTACACCTTC | CASSRNGIYGYTF
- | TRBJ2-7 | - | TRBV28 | TGTGCCAGCAGCCTCACTGACAGCGAGCAGTACTTC | CASSLTDSEQYF
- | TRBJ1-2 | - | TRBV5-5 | TGTGCCAGCAGCTTGGATTGGACAGCTTATGGCTACACCTTC | CASSLDWTAYGYTF
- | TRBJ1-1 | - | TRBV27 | TGTGCCAGCAGAGTCGCCTCAACAGGGCGGAACACTGAAGCTTTCTTT | CASRVASTGRNTEAFF
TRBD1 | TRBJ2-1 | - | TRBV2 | TGTGCCAGCAGGGGGGACAGGGGATCCTACAATGAGCAGTTCTTC | CASRGDRGSYNEQFF
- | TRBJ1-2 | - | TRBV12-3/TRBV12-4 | TGTGCCAGCAGTCAGGACGGGAACTATGGCTACACCTTC | CASSQDGNYGYTF
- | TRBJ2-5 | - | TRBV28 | TGTGCCAGCAGTGGGTCGGCAGGGCAAAAGACCCAGTACTTC | CASSGSAGQKTQYF
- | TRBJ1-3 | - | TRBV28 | TGTGCCAGCGGGTCCTCTGGAAACACCATATATTTT | CASGSSGNTIYF
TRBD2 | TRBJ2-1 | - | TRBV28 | TGTGCCAGCAGTGCACCCCCCGGGACTAGCGGAAACAATGAGCAGTTCTTC | CASSAPPGTSGNNEQFF
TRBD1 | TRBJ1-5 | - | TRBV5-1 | TGCGCCAGCAGCTTGGGACAGGGGGACTTAAATCAGCCCCAGCATTTT | CASSLGQGDLNQPQHF